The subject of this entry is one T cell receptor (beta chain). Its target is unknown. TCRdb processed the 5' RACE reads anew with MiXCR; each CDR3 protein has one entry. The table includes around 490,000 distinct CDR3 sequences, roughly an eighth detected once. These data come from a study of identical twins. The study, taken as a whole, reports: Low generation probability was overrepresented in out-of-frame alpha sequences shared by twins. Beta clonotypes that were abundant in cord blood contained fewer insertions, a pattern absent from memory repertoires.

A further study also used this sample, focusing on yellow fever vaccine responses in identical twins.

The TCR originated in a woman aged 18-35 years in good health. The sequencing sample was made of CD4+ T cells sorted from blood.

As DNA, the CDR3 is TGTGCCAGCAGTTTAGGACAGGGGGCGGCCAGGGAGACCCAGTACTTC. Translated, it gives CASSLGQGAARETQYF. The chain couples TRBV28 to TRBJ2-5; 11 bases are a match to TRBD1. J gave up 5 bases and V 2 bases, and 7 bases lay outside the gene matches. Germline CDR1 is MDHEN and CDR2 is SYDVKM. The CDR3 loop spans 16 amino acids.